Listed here are 8 T cell receptor beta chains from one sample, sequenced in a study of blood T cell repertoires in COVID-19. Sequenced by immunoSEQ multiplex PCR; TCRdb stores in-frame clones only, minus some. The sample records approximately 92,000 clones, approximately 86% being singletons. Specimen: peripheral blood. The receptors come from a man aged 50-59 years with acute or convalescent COVID-19.

The V call is TRBV19, the J call TRBJ2-1; D call uncertain. Trimming stripped 2 bases from V and 3 bases from J, with 5 bases between. The CDR3 totals 13 residues. CDR1 and CDR2 from the germline V gene are LNHDA and SQIVND (reference sequence). The CDR3 DNA sequence: TGTGCCAGTAGTATAACGGGCTACAATGAGCAGTTCTTC. Translating it yields CASSITGYNEQFF.

V gene TRBV7-3 combines with J gene TRBJ2-7; 15 bases are a match to TRBD2. Germline V gives CDR1 SGHTA, CDR2 FQGTGA. The CDR3 consists of 14 residues. V was clipped by 5 bases and J by 7 bases; unmatched bases: 3. Here the CDR3 reads CASSPGLAGGEQYF. CDR3 nucleotide sequence: TGTGCCAGCAGCCCGGGACTAGCGGGAGGAGAGCAGTACTTC.

The chain has TRBV10-3 and TRBJ1-1; D unclear. Germline V gene lookup returns CDR1 ENHRY and CDR2 SYGVKD. The length of the CDR3 is 15 residues. The germline V and J ends were trimmed by 9 bases and 6 bases, with 23 bases remaining between them. The CDR3 DNA is TGTGCCATGAAGGACTCGGACGTAAGTCGGGCTGAAGCTTTCTTT. It yields the protein CAMKDSDVSRAEAFF.

This clone was counted a single time. The rearrangement links TRBV7-9 to TRBJ2-7, with TRBD2 as a possible D gene (7 bases). The CDR3 runs to 13 residues. Germline V gene data show CDR1 as SEHNR and CDR2 as FQNEAQ (reference sequence). Trimming stripped 10 bases from V and 3 bases from J, with 16 bases between. In DNA form, the CDR3 reads TGTGCCACCGATCGGGGGGCCTACTACGAGCAGTACTTC. It specifies CATDRGAYYEQYF.

The chain carries TRBV5-1 and TRBJ2-2; 11 bases align to TRBD1. This CDR3 is 17 amino acids long. J was trimmed by 6 bases and V by 3 bases; bases with no gene match: 10. CDR1 is SGHRS and CDR2 is YFSETQ in the germline V gene. The DNA of the CDR3 is TGCGCCAGCAGCTGGCCGACCGGGACAGGGGGTGCCGGGGAGCTGTTTTTT. Translating gives CASSWPTGTGGAGELFF.

The chain carries TRBV5-1 and TRBJ2-1; 16 nucleotides match TRBD2. The junction had 2 bases not matched to a gene; V was cut back by 4 bases and J by 1 base. The CDR3 has 17 residues. CDR1 and CDR2 from the germline V gene are SGHRS and YFSETQ. This CDR3 reads CASSKGLAGGSYNEQFF. CDR3 nucleotide sequence: TGCGCCAGCAGCAAGGGACTAGCGGGGGGGTCCTACAATGAGCAGTTCTTC.

V and J are TRBV6-1 and TRBJ2-1, with D unclear. The CDR3 sequence is 16 residues long. Per germline, CDR1 MNHNS and CDR2 SASEGT. V lost 4 bases and J 2 bases, leaving 15 bases between the germline ends. DNA of the CDR3: TGTGCCAGCAGTGCCGGTCCAGGTCTCACCTACAATGAGCAGTTCTTC. Its protein is CASSAGPGLTYNEQFF.

Concerning this clone itself: The identical CDR3 is also encoded by other nucleotide sequences in the sample. This chain connects TRBV14 to TRBJ1-1; D is unresolved. The CDR3 is 13 amino acids. The germline V gene has CDR1 SGHDN and CDR2 FVKESK. V lost 3 bases to trimming and J lost 1 base, with 6 bases between them. This chain's CDR3 is CASSQGPNTEAFF. The DNA of the CDR3 is TGTGCCAGCAGCCAGGGCCCGAACACTGAAGCTTTCTTT.